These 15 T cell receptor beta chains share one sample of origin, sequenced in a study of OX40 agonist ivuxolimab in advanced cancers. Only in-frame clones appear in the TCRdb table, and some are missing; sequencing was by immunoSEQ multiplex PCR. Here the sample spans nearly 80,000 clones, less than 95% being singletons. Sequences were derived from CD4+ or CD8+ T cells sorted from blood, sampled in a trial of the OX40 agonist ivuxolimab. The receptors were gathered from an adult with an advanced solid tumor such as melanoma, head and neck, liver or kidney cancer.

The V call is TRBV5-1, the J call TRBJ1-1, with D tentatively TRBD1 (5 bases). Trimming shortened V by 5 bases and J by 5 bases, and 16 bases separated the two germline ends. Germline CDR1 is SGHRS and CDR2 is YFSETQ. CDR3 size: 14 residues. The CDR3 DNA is TGCGCCAGCAGGCAAGACGGGGCGTTTACTGAAGCTTTCTTT. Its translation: CASRQDGAFTEAFF.

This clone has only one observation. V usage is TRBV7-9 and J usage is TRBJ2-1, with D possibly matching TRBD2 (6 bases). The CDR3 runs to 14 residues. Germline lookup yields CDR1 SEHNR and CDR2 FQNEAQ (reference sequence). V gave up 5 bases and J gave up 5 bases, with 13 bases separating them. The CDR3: CASSPIRRDNEQFF. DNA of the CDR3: TGTGCCAGCAGCCCGATTCGGAGGGACAATGAGCAGTTCTTC.

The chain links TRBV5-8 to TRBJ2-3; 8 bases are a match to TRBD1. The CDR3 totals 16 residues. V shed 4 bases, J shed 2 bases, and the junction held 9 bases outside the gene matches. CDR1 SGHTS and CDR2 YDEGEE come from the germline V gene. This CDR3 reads CASSAGQAALTDTQYF. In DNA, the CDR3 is TGTGCCAGCAGCGCGGGACAGGCCGCTCTCACAGATACGCAGTATTTT.

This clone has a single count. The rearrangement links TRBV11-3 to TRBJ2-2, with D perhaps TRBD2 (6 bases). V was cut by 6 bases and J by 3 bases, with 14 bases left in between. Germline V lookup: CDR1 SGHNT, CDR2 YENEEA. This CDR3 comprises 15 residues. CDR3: CASRPGTSYTGELFF. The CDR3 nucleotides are TGTGCCAGCAGACCCGGGACTTCGTACACCGGGGAGCTGTTTTTT.

In DNA, the CDR3 is TGTGCCAGCAGCGTAGATACTACGCATGGAAACACCATATATTTT. Its translation: CASSVDTTHGNTIYF. The V call is TRBV9, the J call TRBJ1-3; D is unresolved. V lost 0 bases to trimming and J lost 3 bases, with 10 bases between them. The CDR3 is 15 amino acids. Germline CDR1 and CDR2: SGDLS and YYNGEE.

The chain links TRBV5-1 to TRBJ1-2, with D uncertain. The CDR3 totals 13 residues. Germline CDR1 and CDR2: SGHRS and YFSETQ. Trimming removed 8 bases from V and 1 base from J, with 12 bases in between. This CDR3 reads CASRTTVNYGYTF. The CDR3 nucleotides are TGCGCCAGTCGGACCACAGTTAACTATGGCTACACCTTC.

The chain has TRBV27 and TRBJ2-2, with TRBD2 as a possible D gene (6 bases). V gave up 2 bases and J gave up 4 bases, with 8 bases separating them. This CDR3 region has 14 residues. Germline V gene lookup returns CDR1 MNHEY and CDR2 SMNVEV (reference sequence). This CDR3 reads CASSLRRGTGELFF. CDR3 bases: TGTGCCAGCAGTTTAAGGAGGGGCACCGGGGAGCTGTTTTTT.

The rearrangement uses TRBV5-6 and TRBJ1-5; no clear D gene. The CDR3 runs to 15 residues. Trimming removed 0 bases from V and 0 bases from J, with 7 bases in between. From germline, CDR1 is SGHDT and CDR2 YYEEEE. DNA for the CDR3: TGTGCCAGCAGCTTGGGTCAGTATAGCAATCAGCCCCAGCATTTT. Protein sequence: CASSLGQYSNQPQHF.

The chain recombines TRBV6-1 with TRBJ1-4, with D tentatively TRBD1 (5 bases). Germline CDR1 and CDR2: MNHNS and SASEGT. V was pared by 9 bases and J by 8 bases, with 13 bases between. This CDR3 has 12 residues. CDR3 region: CASYRSGEKLFF. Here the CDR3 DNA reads TGTGCCAGTTACCGTTCAGGGGAAAAACTGTTTTTT.

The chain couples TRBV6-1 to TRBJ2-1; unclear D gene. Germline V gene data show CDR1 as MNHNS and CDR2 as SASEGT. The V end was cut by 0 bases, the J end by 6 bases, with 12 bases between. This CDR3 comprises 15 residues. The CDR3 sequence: CASSEAPGARNEQFF. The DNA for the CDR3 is TGTGCCAGCAGTGAAGCTCCCGGAGCCCGCAATGAGCAGTTCTTC.

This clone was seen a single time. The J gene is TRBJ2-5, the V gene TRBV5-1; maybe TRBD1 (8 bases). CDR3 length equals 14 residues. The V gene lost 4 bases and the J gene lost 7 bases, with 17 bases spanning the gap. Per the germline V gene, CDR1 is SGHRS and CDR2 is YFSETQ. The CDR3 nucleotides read TGCGCCAGCAGCCTTACAGGGGGGGAGAGGACCCAGTACTTC. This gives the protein CASSLTGGERTQYF.

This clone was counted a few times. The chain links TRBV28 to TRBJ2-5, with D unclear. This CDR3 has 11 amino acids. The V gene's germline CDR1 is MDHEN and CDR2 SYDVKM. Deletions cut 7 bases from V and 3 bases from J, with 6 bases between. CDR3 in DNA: TGTGCCAGCATCAATAAAGAGACCCAGTACTTC. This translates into CASINKETQYF.

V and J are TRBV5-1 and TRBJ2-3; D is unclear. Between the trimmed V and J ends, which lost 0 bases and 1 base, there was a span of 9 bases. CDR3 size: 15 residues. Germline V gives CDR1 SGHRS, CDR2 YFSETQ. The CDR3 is CASSLVGRGTDTQYF. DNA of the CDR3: TGCGCCAGCAGCTTGGTCGGACGGGGCACAGATACGCAGTATTTT.

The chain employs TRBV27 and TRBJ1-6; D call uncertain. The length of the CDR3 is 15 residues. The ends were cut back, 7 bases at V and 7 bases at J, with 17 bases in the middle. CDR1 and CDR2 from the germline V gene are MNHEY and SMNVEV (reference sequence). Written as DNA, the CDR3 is TGTGCCAGCACCCTCATCGCGGGTCAAAATTCACCCCTCCACTTT. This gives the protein CASTLIAGQNSPLHF.

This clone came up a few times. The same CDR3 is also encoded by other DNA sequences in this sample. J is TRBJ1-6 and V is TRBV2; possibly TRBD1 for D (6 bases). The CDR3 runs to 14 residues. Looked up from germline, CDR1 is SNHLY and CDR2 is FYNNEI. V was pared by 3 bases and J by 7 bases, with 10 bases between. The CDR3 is CASSDRGSNSPLHF. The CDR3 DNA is TGTGCCAGCAGTGATAGGGGGTCCAATTCACCCCTCCACTTT.